Sequencing of this TCR beta chain was carried out in a study of T cells in localized non-small cell lung cancer. This clone was picked up one time. The antigen is not known. Study-wide results and limits: Overall survival was longer when the density of T cells in the blood was higher.

Method: immunoSEQ multiplex PCR; TCRdb's copy keeps in-frame clones and lacks some. Among tens of thousands of clones listed, 85% to 95% were seen once. Germline lookup yields CDR1 KGHSH and CDR2 LQKENI. The V end was cut by 3 bases, the J end by 0 bases, with 12 bases between. The CDR3 loop spans 16 amino acids. The J gene is TRBJ1-5, the V gene TRBV18; D gene ambiguous. This clonotype originated in a female donor aged 60 or older with stage I lung adenocarcinoma. The specimen comprised peripheral blood, sampled before any cancer treatment. CDR3 protein: CASSPSTVNSNQPQHF. The CDR3 nucleotides are TGTGCCAGCTCACCTTCGACGGTGAATAGCAATCAGCCCCAGCATTTT.